The entry below describes one T cell receptor beta chain. This sample stems from a study of PD-1 and CTLA-4 blockade in melanoma. V lost 8 bases, J lost 0 bases, and 12 bases lay in between. Germline V CDR1 and CDR2: SEHNR, FQNEAQ (reference sequence). The CDR3 contains 14 residues. This table comes from immunoSEQ multiplex PCR, and its TCRdb copy is limited to in-frame clones, with some not included. The table includes 20,000 to 25,000 clones, roughly 88% detected once. The receptor's source is a human donor with melanoma. J is TRBJ2-3 and V is TRBV7-9; the D gene is possibly TRBD1 (6 bases). Sequenced here: CD8+ T cells from peripheral blood, sampled before anti-PD-1 treatment. The CDR3 region is CASLLGASTDTQYF. As DNA, the CDR3 is TGTGCCAGCCTCCTGGGGGCTAGCACAGATACGCAGTATTTT.